This is a list of T cell receptor beta chains from one sample in a study of shared T cell receptors in the human thymus. Some clones are missing from TCRdb's copy, which holds only in-frame ones; the method was immunoSEQ multiplex PCR. The sample yields 500,000 to 850,000 clones, approximately 89% seen once. These sequences were also reported in another study, on human thymus T cells.

The sequenced sample was thymocytes. These receptors all come from a boy younger than two with a congenital heart defect. Both conserved end residues are part of each CDR3. D genes are given only for firm matches. Clone size appears in some rows only: once, few, many, or a class for an expanded clone.

V gene: TRBV29-1; clone size: .; J gene: TRBJ2-1; D gene: .; CDR3 protein: CSVEFASSSYNEQFF; CDR3 DNA: TGCAGCGTTGAATTCGCTTCGAGCTCCTACAATGAGCAGTTCTTC
V gene: TRBV7-9; clone size: once; J gene: TRBJ2-2; D gene: TRBD2; CDR3 protein: CASSLVVAGDSNTGELFF; CDR3 DNA: TGTGCCAGCAGCTTAGTGGTAGCGGGGGACTCGAACACCGGGGAGCTGTTTTTT
V gene: TRBV14; clone size: .; J gene: TRBJ2-5; D gene: TRBD2; CDR3 protein: CASSQVGLAGIETQYF; CDR3 DNA: TGTGCCAGCAGCCAAGTGGGGCTAGCGGGGATAGAGACCCAGTACTTC
V gene: TRBV30; clone size: once; J gene: TRBJ2-3; D gene: TRBD2; CDR3 protein: CAWARGLANLLPSTDTQYF; CDR3 DNA: TGTGCCTGGGCTAGGGGACTAGCGAACCTACTTCCTAGCACAGATACGCAGTATTTT
V gene: TRBV25-1; clone size: .; J gene: TRBJ1-3; D gene: .; CDR3 protein: CASSETAVGGTIYF; CDR3 DNA: TGTGCCAGCAGTGAAACTGCAGTCGGAGGCACCATATATTTT
V gene: TRBV30; clone size: .; J gene: TRBJ2-1; D gene: TRBD2; CDR3 protein: CAWSKKRTSPYNEWPYNEQFF; CDR3 DNA: TGTGCCTGGAGTAAGAAACGGACTAGTCCCTACAATGAATGGCCCTACAATGAGCAGTTCTTC
V gene: TRBV7-9; clone size: .; J gene: TRBJ2-3; D gene: .; CDR3 protein: CASSQKDTSSTDTQYF; CDR3 DNA: TGTGCCAGCAGCCAAAAAGACACCTCTAGCACAGATACGCAGTATTTT
V gene: TRBV4-3; clone size: .; J gene: TRBJ2-2; D gene: TRBD1; CDR3 protein: CASSQGPTGGFTGELFF; CDR3 DNA: TGCGCCAGCAGCCAAGGACCCACAGGGGGCTTCACCGGGGAGCTGTTTTTT
V gene: TRBV11-2; clone size: once; J gene: TRBJ1-4; D gene: TRBD1; CDR3 protein: CASSSPTGIEKLFF; CDR3 DNA: TGTGCCAGCAGCTCTCCGACAGGGATTGAAAAACTGTTTTTT
V gene: TRBV7-9; clone size: .; J gene: TRBJ2-7; D gene: .; CDR3 protein: CASSLAGTGTYEQYF; CDR3 DNA: TGTGCCAGCAGCTTAGCCGGGACTGGGACCTACGAGCAGTACTTC
V gene: TRBV6-1; clone size: .; J gene: TRBJ2-1; D gene: TRBD2; CDR3 protein: CAGQIAGGLQFF; CDR3 DNA: TGTGCCGGTCAGATAGCGGGAGGGTTGCAGTTCTTC
V gene: TRBV4-3; clone size: .; J gene: TRBJ1-1; D gene: .; CDR3 protein: CASSQDRRAEAFF; CDR3 DNA: TGCGCCAGCAGCCAAGATAGGAGGGCTGAAGCTTTCTTT
V gene: TRBV28; clone size: .; J gene: TRBJ1-5; D gene: .; CDR3 protein: CASSRPGGRQPQHF; CDR3 DNA: TGTGCCAGCAGTCGCCCCGGAGGGAGACAGCCCCAGCATTTT
V gene: TRBV27; clone size: .; J gene: TRBJ1-4; D gene: .; CDR3 protein: CASSLGRDRAGGEKLFF; CDR3 DNA: TGTGCCAGCAGTTTGGGGAGGGACCGCGCGGGAGGTGAAAAACTGTTTTTT
V gene: TRBV12-5; clone size: once; J gene: TRBJ2-1; D gene: TRBD2; CDR3 protein: CASGLVPSGCSYNEQFF; CDR3 DNA: TGTGCTAGTGGTTTGGTTCCTAGCGGGTGCTCCTACAATGAGCAGTTCTTC
V gene: TRBV25-1; clone size: .; J gene: TRBJ2-3; D gene: .; CDR3 protein: CASSDKGTVTSTDTQYF; CDR3 DNA: TGTGCCAGCAGTGACAAAGGGACTGTAACTAGCACAGATACGCAGTATTTT
V gene: TRBV18; clone size: .; J gene: TRBJ2-5; D gene: TRBD1; CDR3 protein: CASSPSDRGGETQYF; CDR3 DNA: TGTGCCAGCTCCCCGTCGGACAGGGGAGGTGAGACCCAGTACTTC
V gene: TRBV7-9; clone size: .; J gene: TRBJ2-6; D gene: TRBD1; CDR3 protein: CASSPRQGPGANVLTF; CDR3 DNA: TGTGCCAGCAGCCCTCGACAGGGCCCTGGGGCCAACGTCCTGACTTTC
V gene: TRBV19; clone size: .; J gene: TRBJ2-7; D gene: .; CDR3 protein: CASSRQDLYEQYF; CDR3 DNA: TGTGCCAGTAGTAGACAGGACCTCTACGAGCAGTACTTC
V gene: TRBV6-6; clone size: .; J gene: TRBJ2-5; D gene: TRBD1; CDR3 protein: CASSQQGNSRQETQYF; CDR3 DNA: TGTGCCAGCAGTCAACAGGGGAATAGTAGGCAAGAGACCCAGTACTTC
V gene: TRBV4-1; clone size: .; J gene: TRBJ1-6; D gene: TRBD1; CDR3 protein: CASSQSFGQGTDSPLHF; CDR3 DNA: TGCGCCAGCAGCCAATCCTTCGGACAGGGAACCGATTCACCCCTCCACTTT
V gene: TRBV19; clone size: .; J gene: TRBJ2-1; D gene: TRBD2; CDR3 protein: CASEAVSGRSYNEQFF; CDR3 DNA: TGTGCCAGTGAGGCGGTTAGCGGGAGATCCTACAATGAGCAGTTCTTC
V gene: TRBV6-5; clone size: .; J gene: TRBJ1-1; D gene: .; CDR3 protein: CASSYTSGVMNTEAFF; CDR3 DNA: TGTGCCAGCAGTTACACTAGCGGCGTGATGAACACTGAAGCTTTCTTT
V gene: TRBV5-6; clone size: once; J gene: TRBJ2-7; D gene: TRBD2; CDR3 protein: CASSLGGTSGGRFSYEQYF; CDR3 DNA: TGTGCCAGCAGCTTAGGTGGGACTAGCGGGGGGCGGTTTTCCTACGAGCAGTACTTC
V gene: TRBV27; clone size: .; J gene: TRBJ1-6; D gene: TRBD1; CDR3 protein: CASRPTGMEGEFSNSPLHF; CDR3 DNA: TGTGCCAGCAGGCCGACAGGGATGGAGGGAGAGTTCTCCAATTCACCCCTCCACTTT
V gene: TRBV7-9; clone size: .; J gene: TRBJ1-6; D gene: .; CDR3 protein: CASSRNRQQSPLHF; CDR3 DNA: TGTGCCAGCAGCCGTAATAGACAGCAATCACCCCTCCACTTT
V gene: TRBV29-1; clone size: .; J gene: TRBJ2-4; D gene: TRBD1; CDR3 protein: CSVDPGQGGEAKNIQYF; CDR3 DNA: TGCAGCGTTGACCCGGGACAGGGTGGAGAGGCCAAAAACATTCAGTACTTC
V gene: TRBV5-6; clone size: .; J gene: TRBJ2-2; D gene: TRBD1; CDR3 protein: CASSLGGGQGETGELFF; CDR3 DNA: TGTGCCAGCAGCTTGGGCGGGGGACAGGGCGAAACCGGGGAGCTGTTTTTT
V gene: TRBV28; clone size: few; J gene: TRBJ1-3; D gene: .; CDR3 protein: CASSRRGCGNTIYF; CDR3 DNA: TGTGCCAGCAGTCGCCGGGGTTGTGGAAACACCATATATTTT
V gene: TRBV30; clone size: .; J gene: TRBJ1-2; D gene: .; CDR3 protein: CAPLPLDSYGYTF; CDR3 DNA: TGTGCCCCTCTACCCCTCGACAGCTATGGCTACACCTTC
V gene: TRBV30; clone size: once; J gene: TRBJ2-5; D gene: TRBD2; CDR3 protein: CAWRDPYQSRGSPGTQYF; CDR3 DNA: TGTGCCTGGAGGGACCCCTATCAGTCGCGGGGGAGTCCCGGGACCCAGTACTTC
V gene: TRBV9; clone size: .; J gene: TRBJ2-1; D gene: TRBD2; CDR3 protein: CASSPNPGLAGGSYNEQFF; CDR3 DNA: TGTGCCAGCAGCCCGAACCCGGGACTAGCGGGGGGGTCCTACAATGAGCAGTTCTTC
V gene: TRBV14; clone size: .; J gene: TRBJ2-1; D gene: TRBD2; CDR3 protein: CASSQESDIAGSSYNEQFF; CDR3 DNA: TGTGCCAGCAGCCAAGAGAGCGACATAGCGGGTAGCTCCTACAATGAGCAGTTCTTC